This TCR beta chain was observed in a study of T cells after yellow fever vaccination. Study as a whole: The authors prepared low-cell-number fractions using SMART-Seq v4 Ultra Low Input. Study-level points and caveats: Post-booster reappearance was seen for most primary-vaccination clones (around 96% CD4, roughly 86% CD8).

The V and J ends lost 6 bases and 4 bases respectively, with 13 bases between them. Germline V gene sequence: CDR1 MNHEY, CDR2 SMNVEV (reference sequence). There are 14 residues in the CDR3. TCRdb fed the 5' RACE reads into MiXCR, producing one record per CDR3 protein. The sample includes some 600,000 distinct CDR3 sequences, around an eighth seen only once; the top ten take 15%. Worth noting for this clonotype: Its cognate antigen is unknown.

The TCR comes from a man aged 30 to 45 who received the YFV17D yellow fever vaccine. This rearrangement joins TRBV27 to TRBJ1-5; no definite D call. Material: PBMCs, obtained on the day of the yellow fever booster vaccination. CDR3 in amino acids: CASSRTDANQPQHF. CDR3 in DNA: TGTGCCAGCAGCAGGACTGATGCAAATCAGCCCCAGCATTTT.